Below are 14 T cell receptor beta chains sequenced from a single sample in a study of control samples from healthy donors and cancer patients (TCRdb year 2020). The library was prepared using the immunoSEQ multiplex PCR assay. Entries here come from immuneACCESS through TCRdb and include only in-frame sequences with V and J called. Some clones fail to appear in such tables; in the studies checked, an unresolved V gene covers under half of the shortfall, and the cause of the remainder is unknown. The sample table lists about 140,000 clones, roughly nine tenths of them with a count of one. The ten top clones hold over 4.5% of the sample. Sequencing was performed on blood. Every receptor here comes from a man aged 25 to 40 in good health.

As DNA, the CDR3 is TGTGCCAGTCGGGTAGCGGGGGCGTCTAGCGAGCAGTACTTC. It specifies CASRVAGASSEQYF. The rearrangement joins TRBV10-3 to TRBJ2-7, with 9 bases identical to TRBD2. This CDR3 is 14 amino acids long. After removal of 10 bases from V and 6 bases from J, the junction contained 13 bases not matched to a gene. Germline assignment: CDR1 ENHRY and CDR2 SYGVKD.

The rearrangement joins TRBV4-3 to TRBJ1-1, with D unclear. From germline, CDR1 is LGHNA and CDR2 YSLEER. The CDR3 has 13 residues. V lost 4 bases and J lost 2, with 8 bases in between. CDR3 protein: CASSLTRNTEAFF. CDR3 DNA: TGCGCCAGCAGCCTGACACGAAACACTGAAGCTTTCTTT.

This clone was observed a few times. The rearrangement links TRBV27 to TRBJ2-7; D unclear. Trimming shortened V by 5 bases and J by 3 bases, and 8 bases separated the two germline ends. Germline values: CDR1 MNHEY, CDR2 SMNVEV (reference sequence). The CDR3 contains 12 residues. CDR3 sequence (DNA): TGTGCCAGCAGTCCTAACAGCTACGAGCAGTACTTC. Protein: CASSPNSYEQYF.

This chain connects TRBV4-3 to TRBJ2-7; 13 nucleotides match TRBD2. The CDR3 loop spans 18 amino acids. Germline values: CDR1 LGHNA, CDR2 YSLEER. J gave up 2 bases and V 0 bases, and 7 bases lay outside the gene matches. The CDR3 sequence: CASSQDRLAGGTTYEQYF. Here the CDR3 DNA reads TGCGCCAGCAGCCAAGATCGACTAGCGGGGGGCACAACCTACGAGCAGTACTTC.

The chain joins TRBV9 to TRBJ1-4, with TRBD1 as a possible D gene (5 bases). V was shortened by 3 bases and J by 4 bases, with 10 bases between the two germline ends. The CDR3 covers 14 residues. Germline CDR1 is SGDLS and CDR2 is YYNGEE. The CDR3 region is CASSGQGSNEKLFF. The CDR3 DNA reads as TGTGCCAGCAGCGGGCAGGGTAGTAATGAAAAACTGTTTTTT.

The chain links TRBV7-8 to TRBJ1-6; no definite D call. The ends were cut back, 5 bases at V and 9 bases at J, with 14 bases in the middle. The CDR3 sequence is 14 residues long. CDR1 SGHVS and CDR2 FQNEAQ come from the germline V gene. Written as DNA, the CDR3 is TGTGCCAGCAGCCCCCGGGTTCAGGTTTCACCCCTCCACTTT. Protein: CASSPRVQVSPLHF.

CDR3 nucleotide sequence: TGTGCCAGCAGCTCGAATAGCGGGGGCCAGGCGCCAGATACGCAGTATTTT. Amino acid sequence: CASSSNSGGQAPDTQYF. The chain couples TRBV7-9 to TRBJ2-3; TRBD2 agrees at 9 bases. The germline V gene encodes CDR1 SEHNR and CDR2 FQNEAQ (reference sequence). This CDR3 has 17 amino acids. Trimming at V came to 4 bases and at J to 4 bases, leaving 12 bases not matched to a gene.

The chain combines TRBV5-5 with TRBJ1-5; D call uncertain. The length of the CDR3 is 16 residues. The germline V and J ends were trimmed by 4 bases and 2 bases, with 16 bases remaining between them. The V gene's germline CDR1 is SGHKS and CDR2 YYEKEE (reference sequence). CDR3 sequence (DNA): TGTGCCAGCAGCCGTGAGTCCCCCCGGGGCAATCAGCCCCAGCATTTT. Translating gives CASSRESPRGNQPQHF.

J is TRBJ2-2 and V is TRBV7-2; the D call may be TRBD1 or TRBD2 (5 bases each). V was clipped by 1 base and J by 5 bases, with 8 bases between them. The CDR3 contains 14 residues. The germline CDR1 and CDR2 sequences are SGHTA and FQGNSA. CDR3 loop: CASSLVRGTGELFF. The CDR3 coding sequence is TGTGCCAGCAGCTTAGTGAGGGGAACCGGGGAGCTGTTTTTT.

The rearrangement uses TRBV2 and TRBJ1-3; D unclear. CDR1 SNHLY and CDR2 FYNNEI come from the germline V gene. CDR3 size: 14 residues. V was pared by 1 base and J by 2 bases, with 6 bases between. The CDR3 spells CASSEGVPGNTIYF. CDR3 nucleotide sequence: TGTGCCAGCAGTGAAGGAGTGCCTGGAAACACCATATATTTT.

The genes are TRBV19 and TRBJ2-7; the D gene is possibly TRBD1 (7 bases). Germline V gene data show CDR1 as LNHDA and CDR2 as SQIVND (reference sequence). V was shortened by 6 bases and J by 7 bases, with 22 bases between the two germline ends. The CDR3 contains 15 residues. CDR3 sequence: CASSPGGTAAGEQYF. The CDR3 region has the DNA TGTGCCAGTAGCCCAGGGGGGACCGCCGCGGGAGAGCAGTACTTC.

This chain links TRBV20-1 with TRBJ2-3, with D possibly matching TRBD1 (7 bases). The CDR3 is 13 residues long. With 3 bases removed from V and 5 bases from J, the gap between germline ends came to 12 bases. Germline CDR1 DFQATT, CDR2 SNEGSKA (reference sequence). The CDR3 DNA is TGCAGTGCTAGTGGAGGGGGCTTAGATACGCAGTATTTT. Residues: CSASGGGLDTQYF.

The chain is built from TRBV7-8 and TRBJ1-4, with D possibly TRBD1 on 5 matching bases. Trimming pared 0 bases from V and 8 bases from J, leaving 10 bases between. CDR3 length: 14 residues. Germline V CDR1 and CDR2: SGHVS, FQNEAQ. The CDR3 is CASSLALGEEKLFF. CDR3 coding DNA: TGTGCCAGCAGCTTAGCGTTGGGGGAAGAAAAACTGTTTTTT.

The chain couples TRBV4-1 to TRBJ2-7, with a possible D match to TRBD1 (6 bases). Germline lookup yields CDR1 MGHRA and CDR2 YSYEKL. The CDR3 consists of 14 residues. Trimming left V 1 base short and J 9 bases short, with 16 bases between. CDR3 protein: CASSQVMTGKWQYF. The CDR3 DNA reads as TGCGCCAGCAGCCAAGTTATGACAGGCAAATGGCAGTACTTC.